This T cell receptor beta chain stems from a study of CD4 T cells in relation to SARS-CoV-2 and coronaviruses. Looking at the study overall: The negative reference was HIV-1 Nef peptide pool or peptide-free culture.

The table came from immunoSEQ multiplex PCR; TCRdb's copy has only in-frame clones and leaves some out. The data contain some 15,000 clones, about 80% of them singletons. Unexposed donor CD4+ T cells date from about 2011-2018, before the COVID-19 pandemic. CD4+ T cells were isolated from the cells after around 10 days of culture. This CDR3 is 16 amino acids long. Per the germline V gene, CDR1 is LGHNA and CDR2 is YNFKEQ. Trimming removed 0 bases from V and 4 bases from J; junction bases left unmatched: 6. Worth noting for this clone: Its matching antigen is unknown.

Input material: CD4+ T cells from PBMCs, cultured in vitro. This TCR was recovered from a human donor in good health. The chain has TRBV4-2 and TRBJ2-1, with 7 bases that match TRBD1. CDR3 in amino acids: CASSQDVGRGYNEQFF. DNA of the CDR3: TGTGCCAGCAGCCAAGATGTGGGCAGGGGGTACAATGAGCAGTTCTTC.